The 10 T cell receptor beta chains presented below share a single source sample, sequenced in a study of human T cells and chemical hapten exposure. Indicated time point: patch test 1, 2 weeks after DPC sensitization. Treatment defined: therapeutic diphenylcyclopropenone sensitization with weekly scalp DPC. Using its own MiXCR run on the RACE reads, TCRdb lists one record per CDR3 protein. The sample holds some 180,000 distinct CDR3 sequences, 20% to 25% seen once. The sequencing here drew on whole blood, taken in connection with sensitization to the hapten diphenylcyclopropenone (DPC). The receptors derive from a woman between 50 and 59 years old with alopecia areata. Some clones in this sample may be carry-over from other donors' samples.

The gene calls are TRBV11-2 and TRBJ1-1; D unresolved. V lost 1 base and J lost 8, with 8 bases in between. There are 12 residues in the CDR3. The germline gives CDR1 SGHAT, CDR2 FQNNGV. This CDR3 is CASSLAFREAFF. The CDR3 region has the DNA TGTGCCAGCAGCTTAGCGTTTCGGGAAGCTTTCTTT.

V is TRBV20-1 and J is TRBJ1-5; 7 bases match TRBD1. Trimming took 1 base from V and 7 from J; bases not matched to a gene: 4. Germline V gives CDR1 DFQATT, CDR2 SNEGSKA (reference sequence). This CDR3 is 13 amino acids long. The CDR3 sequence: CSARVDRDQPQHF. The CDR3 DNA sequence: TGCAGTGCTAGAGTAGACAGGGACCAGCCCCAGCATTTT.

The chain has TRBV2 and TRBJ2-2, with D maybe TRBD1 (5 bases). This CDR3 is 15 amino acids long. Trimming took 7 bases from V and 4 from J, leaving 16 bases between them. The germline gives CDR1 SNHLY, CDR2 FYNNEI. CDR3 sequence: CASTLGQLGTGELFF. The CDR3 nucleotides read TGTGCCAGCACCTTGGGGCAGCTGGGCACCGGGGAGCTGTTTTTT.

The chain combines TRBV25-1 with TRBJ2-3, with 8 bases aligning to TRBD2. This CDR3 has 14 amino acids. Germline V CDR1 and CDR2: MGHDK, SYGVNS. The ends lost 7 bases at V and 0 bases at J; junction bases unmatched: 3. The DNA for the CDR3 is TGTGCCAGCAATAGCGGGGTTAGCACAGATACGCAGTATTTT. Its translation is CASNSGVSTDTQYF. The entire variable domain, with the rest obtained from reference TRBV25-1 and TRBJ2-3, is as follows: EADIYQTPRYLVIGTGKKITLECSQTMGHDKMYWYQQDPGMELHLIHYSYGVNSTEKGDLSSESTVSRIRTEHFPLTLESARPSHTSQYLCASNSGVSTDTQYFGPGTRLTVL.

This clonotype came up a few times. This chain joins TRBV10-3 and TRBJ2-5; TRBD2 agrees at 8 bases. Germline CDR1 and CDR2: ENHRY and SYGVKD. The CDR3 contains 14 residues. V was clipped by 2 bases and J by 5 bases; unmatched bases: 4. The CDR3 reads CAISEGTRTETQYF. The CDR3 DNA reads as TGTGCCATCAGTGAGGGGACTAGAACTGAGACCCAGTACTTC.

V and J are TRBV4-1 and TRBJ2-2; 7 bases agree with TRBD1. The V and J ends lost 7 bases and 5 bases, in that order; junction bases with no gene match: 19. Germline V gene data show CDR1 as MGHRA and CDR2 as YSYEKL. The CDR3 length is 18 residues. Here the CDR3 reads CASTLDPGQRSRTGELFF. CDR3 DNA sequence: TGCGCCAGCACCCTAGATCCGGGACAGAGATCCCGAACCGGGGAGCTGTTTTTT.

CDR3 amino acids: CASTPGGRETGELFF. The CDR3, as DNA: TGTGCCAGCACCCCGGGGGGAAGGGAGACCGGGGAGCTGTTTTTT. The chain recombines TRBV12-3 or TRBV12-4 with TRBJ2-2; 7 bases agree with TRBD2. CDR3 size: 15 residues. Losses at the gene ends were 7 bases for V and 5 bases for J; bases not matched to a gene: 10.

This clonotype was detected a few times. CDR3 residues: CASSSRGPNTGELFF. CDR3 DNA: TGTGCCAGCAGCTCTCGAGGGCCAAACACCGGGGAGCTGTTTTTT. The chain recombines TRBV7-2 with TRBJ2-2; D is possibly TRBD2 (5 bases). The CDR3 extends over 15 amino acids. Germline lookup yields CDR1 SGHTA and CDR2 FQGNSA. The ends were cut back, 4 bases at V and 2 bases at J, with 11 bases in the middle.

This clonotype has a handful of counts. The chain combines TRBV29-1 with TRBJ2-1; possibly TRBD1 for D (5 bases). Looked up from germline, CDR1 is SQVTM and CDR2 is ANQGSEA. V was cut by 4 bases and J by 2 bases, with 18 bases left in between. The CDR3 runs 16 residues. CDR3 nucleotides: TGCAGCGTTGTTGCCCTGGACAAAGAGGCCTACAATGAGCAGTTCTTC. Residues: CSVVALDKEAYNEQFF.

V gene TRBV6-1 combines with J gene TRBJ1-1; 7 bases align to TRBD1. The V and J ends lost 6 bases and 2 bases, in that order; junction bases with no gene match: 9. CDR3 size: 15 residues. From germline, CDR1 is MNHNS and CDR2 SASEGT. The CDR3 is CASRDPGTANTEAFF. CDR3 nucleotide sequence: TGTGCCAGCAGGGATCCTGGGACAGCCAACACTGAAGCTTTCTTT.